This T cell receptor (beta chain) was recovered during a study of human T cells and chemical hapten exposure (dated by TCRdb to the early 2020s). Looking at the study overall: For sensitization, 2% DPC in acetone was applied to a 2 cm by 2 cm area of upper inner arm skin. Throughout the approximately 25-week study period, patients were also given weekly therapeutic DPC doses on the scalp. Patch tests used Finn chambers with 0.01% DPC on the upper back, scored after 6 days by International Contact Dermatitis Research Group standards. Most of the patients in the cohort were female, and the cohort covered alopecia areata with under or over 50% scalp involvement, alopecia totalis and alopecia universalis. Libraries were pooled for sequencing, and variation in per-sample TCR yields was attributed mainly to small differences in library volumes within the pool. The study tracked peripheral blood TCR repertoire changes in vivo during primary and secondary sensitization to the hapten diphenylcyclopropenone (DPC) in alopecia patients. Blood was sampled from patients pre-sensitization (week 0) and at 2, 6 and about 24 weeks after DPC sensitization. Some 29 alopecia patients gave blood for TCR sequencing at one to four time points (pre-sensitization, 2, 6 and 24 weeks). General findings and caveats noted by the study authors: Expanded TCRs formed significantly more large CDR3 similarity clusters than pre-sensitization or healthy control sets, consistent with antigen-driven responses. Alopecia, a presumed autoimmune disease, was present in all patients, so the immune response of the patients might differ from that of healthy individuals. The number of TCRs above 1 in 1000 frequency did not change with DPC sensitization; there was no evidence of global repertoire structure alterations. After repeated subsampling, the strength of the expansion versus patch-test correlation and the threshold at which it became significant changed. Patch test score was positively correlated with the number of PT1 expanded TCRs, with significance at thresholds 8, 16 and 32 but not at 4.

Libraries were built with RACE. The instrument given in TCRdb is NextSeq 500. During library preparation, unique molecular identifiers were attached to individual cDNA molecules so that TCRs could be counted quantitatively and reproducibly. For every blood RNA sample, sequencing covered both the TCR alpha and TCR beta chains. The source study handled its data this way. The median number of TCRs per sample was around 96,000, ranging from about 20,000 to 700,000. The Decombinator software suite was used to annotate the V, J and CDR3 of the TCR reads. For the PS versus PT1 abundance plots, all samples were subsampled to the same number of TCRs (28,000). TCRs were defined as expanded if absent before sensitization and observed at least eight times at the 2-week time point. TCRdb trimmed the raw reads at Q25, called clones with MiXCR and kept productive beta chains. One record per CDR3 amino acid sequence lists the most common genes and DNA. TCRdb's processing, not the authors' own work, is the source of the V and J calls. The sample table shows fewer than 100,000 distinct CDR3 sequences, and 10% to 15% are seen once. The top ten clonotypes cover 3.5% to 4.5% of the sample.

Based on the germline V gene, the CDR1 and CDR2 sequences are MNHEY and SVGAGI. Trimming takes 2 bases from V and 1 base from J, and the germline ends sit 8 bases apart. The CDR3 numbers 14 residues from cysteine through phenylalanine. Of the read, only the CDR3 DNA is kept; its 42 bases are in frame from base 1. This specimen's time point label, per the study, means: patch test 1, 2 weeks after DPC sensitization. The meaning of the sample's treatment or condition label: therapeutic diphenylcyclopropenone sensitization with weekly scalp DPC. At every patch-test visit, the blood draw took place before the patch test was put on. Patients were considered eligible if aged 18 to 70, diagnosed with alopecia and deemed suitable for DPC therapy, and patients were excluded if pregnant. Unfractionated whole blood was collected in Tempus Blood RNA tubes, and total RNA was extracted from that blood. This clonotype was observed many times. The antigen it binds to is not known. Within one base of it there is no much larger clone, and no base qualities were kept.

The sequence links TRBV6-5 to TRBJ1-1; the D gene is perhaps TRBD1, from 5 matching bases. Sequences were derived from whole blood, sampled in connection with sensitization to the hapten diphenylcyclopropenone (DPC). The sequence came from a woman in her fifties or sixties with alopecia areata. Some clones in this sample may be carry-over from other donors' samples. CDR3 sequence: CASSYVRGNTEAFF. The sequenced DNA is TGTGCCAGCAGTTACGTGAGGGGGAACACTGAAGCTTTCTTT.